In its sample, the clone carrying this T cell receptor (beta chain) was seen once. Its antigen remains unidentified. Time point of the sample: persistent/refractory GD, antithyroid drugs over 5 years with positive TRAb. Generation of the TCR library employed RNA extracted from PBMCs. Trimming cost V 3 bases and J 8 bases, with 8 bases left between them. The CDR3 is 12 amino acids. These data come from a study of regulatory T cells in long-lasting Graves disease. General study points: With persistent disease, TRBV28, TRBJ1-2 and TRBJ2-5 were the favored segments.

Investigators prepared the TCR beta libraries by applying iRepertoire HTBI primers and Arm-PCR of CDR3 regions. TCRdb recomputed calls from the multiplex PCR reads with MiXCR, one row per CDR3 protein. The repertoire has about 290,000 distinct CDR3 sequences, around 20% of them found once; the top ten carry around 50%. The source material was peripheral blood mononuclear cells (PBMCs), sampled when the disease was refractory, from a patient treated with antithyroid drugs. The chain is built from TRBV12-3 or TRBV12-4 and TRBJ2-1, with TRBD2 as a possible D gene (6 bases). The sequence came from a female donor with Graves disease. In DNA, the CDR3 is TGTGCCAGCAGTTTGGCGGGGCATGAGCAGTTCTTC. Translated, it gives CASSLAGHEQFF.